The entry that follows covers one T cell receptor (beta chain) sequence. The antigen remains unidentified. CDR3 length: 15 amino acids. Germline CDR1 LNHDA, CDR2 SQIVND (reference sequence). J gave up 2 bases and V 5 bases, and 7 bases lay outside the gene matches. Both 60 Vbeta primers and 13 Jbeta primers went into the PCR. Assay: immunoSEQ multiplex PCR; the TCRdb copy retains only in-frame clones and omits some. The data contain around 94,000 clones, over 65% of them singletons. This record belongs to a study of cytomegalovirus exposure and HLA in healthy donors. Study findings and constraints: Accurate prediction of HLA-A and HLA-B alleles (for most subjects) was reportedly achieved from TCR beta sequences. Across donors, presence/absence analyses took sequencing depth to be roughly uniform.

This chain joins TRBV19 and TRBJ2-3; 7 bases are a match to TRBD1. Specimen: PBMCs. The receptor was derived from a young man in good health and CMV-seronegative. CDR3 in amino acids: CASSPRDRHTDTQYF. DNA of the CDR3: TGTGCCAGTAGTCCTCGGGACAGACACACAGATACGCAGTATTTT.